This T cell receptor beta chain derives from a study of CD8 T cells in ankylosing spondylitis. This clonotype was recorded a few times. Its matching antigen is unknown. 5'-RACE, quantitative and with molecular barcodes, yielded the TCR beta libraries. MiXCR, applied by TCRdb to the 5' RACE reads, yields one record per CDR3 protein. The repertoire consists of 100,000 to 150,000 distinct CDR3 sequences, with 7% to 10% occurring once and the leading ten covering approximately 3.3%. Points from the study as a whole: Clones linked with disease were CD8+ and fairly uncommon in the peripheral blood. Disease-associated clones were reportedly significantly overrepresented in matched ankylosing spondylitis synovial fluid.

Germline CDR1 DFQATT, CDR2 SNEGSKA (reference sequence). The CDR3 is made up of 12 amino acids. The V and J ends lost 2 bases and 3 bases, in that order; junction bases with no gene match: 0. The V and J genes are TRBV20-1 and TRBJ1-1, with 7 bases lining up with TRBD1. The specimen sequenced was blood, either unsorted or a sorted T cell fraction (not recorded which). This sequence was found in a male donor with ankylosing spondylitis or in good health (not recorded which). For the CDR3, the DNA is TGCAGTGCTAGACAGGGGGACACTGAAGCTTTCTTT. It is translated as CSARQGDTEAFF.